Below are 23 T cell receptor beta chains sequenced from a single sample in a study of T cell responses to AZD1222 COVID-19 vaccine. Profiled with immunoSEQ multiplex PCR; TCRdb holds only in-frame clones, not every one. The data show around 170,000 clones, 75% to 95% seen once. Specimen: peripheral blood, collected on day 0 of AZD1222 vaccination. Receptors were obtained from an adult in good health.

The V and J genes are TRBV28 and TRBJ2-1; 8 positions match TRBD1. Per the germline V gene, CDR1 is MDHEN and CDR2 is SYDVKM. The CDR3 loop spans 16 amino acids. J gave up 2 bases and V 6 bases, and 9 bases lay outside the gene matches. The DNA of the CDR3 is TGTGCCAGCAGCCGACTGGACAGGGCAACCTACAATGAGCAGTTCTTC. This sequence encodes CASSRLDRATYNEQFF.

The chain uses TRBV29-1 and TRBJ2-1; 9 positions agree with TRBD1. V shed 6 bases, J shed 7 bases, and the junction held 7 bases outside the gene matches. This CDR3 spans 13 amino acids. Germline V gives CDR1 SQVTM, CDR2 ANQGSEA. The CDR3 sequence: CSVSGQGVNEQFF. The CDR3 nucleotides read TGCAGCGTCTCGGGACAGGGAGTGAATGAGCAGTTCTTC.

This clone was picked up one time. V is TRBV5-4 and J is TRBJ2-7; 9 bases align to TRBD2. The CDR3 is 16 residues long. Germline loops: CDR1 SGHNT, CDR2 YYREEE (reference sequence). After removal of 0 bases from V and 2 bases from J, the junction contained 6 bases not matched to a gene. This chain's CDR3 is CASSLAMRGGAYEQYF. CDR3 bases: TGTGCCAGCAGCTTGGCGATGCGGGGGGGCGCCTACGAGCAGTACTTC.

This sequence joins TRBV5-1 and TRBJ1-2, with no clear D. Germline V gene sequence: CDR1 SGHRS, CDR2 YFSETQ. The CDR3 contains 13 residues. Deletions cut 2 bases from V and 8 bases from J, with 13 bases between. The DNA of the CDR3 is TGCGCCAGCAGCTTTACATCCTCTGGGGGCTACACCTTC. Translating gives CASSFTSSGGYTF.

The genes are TRBV15 and TRBJ1-2; possibly TRBD1 for D (6 bases). The CDR3 consists of 14 residues. V dropped 0 bases and J dropped 8 bases, with 13 bases sitting between them. From germline, CDR1 is LNHNV and CDR2 YYDKDF (reference sequence). DNA of the CDR3: TGTGCCACCAGCAGAGATAGGGGGGCCCGGGGCTACACCTTC. Protein: CATSRDRGARGYTF.

Here the CDR3 reads CATSRDLSSPLHF. The CDR3 DNA reads as TGTGCCACCAGCAGAGATCTTTCTTCACCCCTCCACTTT. The V gene is TRBV15, the J gene TRBJ1-6; D call uncertain. CDR3 length: 13 amino acids. V lost 0 bases and J 9 bases, leaving 6 bases between the germline ends. The germline V gene has CDR1 LNHNV and CDR2 YYDKDF (reference sequence).

This clone appeared a few times. This chain's CDR3 is CASSYQTEGPGAFF. The CDR3 coding sequence is TGTGCCAGCAGTTACCAAACGGAAGGGCCTGGGGCTTTCTTT. This chain connects TRBV6-5 to TRBJ1-1; D gene uncertain. CDR3 length: 14 amino acids. Per germline, CDR1 MNHEY and CDR2 SVGAGI. V shed 2 bases and J shed 11 bases, with 18 bases lying between them.

This chain joins TRBV25-1 and TRBJ1-5, with D possibly TRBD1 on 5 matching bases. This CDR3 comprises 16 residues. Germline V gives CDR1 MGHDK, CDR2 SYGVNS. The V end lost 5 bases, the J end lost 2 bases, and 16 bases lay between the germline ends. Written as DNA, the CDR3 is TGTGCCAGCAGTTCCTCCGGGGGGGGTGGCAATCAGCCCCAGCATTTT. It encodes CASSSSGGGGNQPQHF.

The gene calls are TRBV19 and TRBJ1-4; the match to TRBD1 covers 7 bases. V shed 4 bases and J 7 bases; nucleotides not matched to a gene: 12. The CDR3 has 16 residues. Germline CDR1 is LNHDA and CDR2 is SQIVND (reference sequence). CDR3 coding DNA: TGTGCCAGTAGTACGCTCCCGACAGGGAGTAGTGAAAAACTGTTTTTT. It translates to CASSTLPTGSSEKLFF.

V is TRBV2 and J is TRBJ2-7, with 8 nucleotides matching TRBD1. V shed 2 bases and J 4 bases; nucleotides not matched to a gene: 4. There are 14 residues in the CDR3. Germline V gene lookup returns CDR1 SNHLY and CDR2 FYNNEI. The CDR3 DNA reads TGTGCCAGCAGTGAACAGGGGGCGGGGTACGAGCAGTACTTC. Protein product: CASSEQGAGYEQYF.

V usage is TRBV28 and J usage is TRBJ1-1; D may be TRBD1 (5 bases). In germline, CDR1 is MDHEN, CDR2 SYDVKM. Trimming removed 3 bases from V and 4 bases from J, with 12 bases in between. CDR3 length: 14 residues. CDR3 region: CASSFGGLITEAFF. In DNA form, the CDR3 reads TGTGCCAGCAGTTTCGGGGGACTGATCACTGAAGCTTTCTTT.

Points on this clone: Different DNA sequences within this sample yield the same CDR3. The chain uses TRBV24-1 and TRBJ1-2; no clear D. V was cut by 6 bases and J by 0 bases, with 4 bases left in between. Germline V lookup: CDR1 KGHDR, CDR2 SFDVKD. The CDR3 is made up of 12 amino acids. CDR3 loop: CATSTANYGYTF. In DNA, the CDR3 is TGTGCCACCAGTACAGCTAACTATGGCTACACCTTC.

CDR3 nucleotide sequence: TGTGCCAGCAGTGAGGCCGGGGTGGGGTCCGAGCAGTACTTC. Translated, it gives CASSEAGVGSEQYF. This chain links TRBV2 with TRBJ2-7; the D gene is possibly TRBD2 (5 bases). Looked up from germline, CDR1 is SNHLY and CDR2 is FYNNEI. Trimming took 3 bases from V and 6 from J, leaving 15 bases between them. CDR3 length: 14 residues.

This clone was counted once. V usage is TRBV19 and J usage is TRBJ1-1, with 8 bases identical to TRBD1. Germline V lookup: CDR1 LNHDA, CDR2 SQIVND (reference sequence). The CDR3 is made up of 14 amino acids. Trimming at V came to 2 bases and at J to 3 bases, leaving 2 bases not matched to a gene. Here the CDR3 reads CASSIQGAHTEAFF. The CDR3 DNA sequence: TGTGCCAGTAGTATACAGGGGGCCCACACTGAAGCTTTCTTT.

The chain carries TRBV7-9 and TRBJ2-5, with D unclear. V lost 7 bases and J 0 bases, leaving 3 bases between the germline ends. Germline CDR1 is SEHNR and CDR2 is FQNEAQ (reference sequence). The CDR3 contains 11 residues. The CDR3 DNA follows: TGTGCCAGCACCTACCAAGAGACCCAGTACTTC. The encoded protein is CASTYQETQYF.

V gene TRBV4-2 combines with J gene TRBJ1-2; D remains unclear. This CDR3 spans 15 amino acids. Germline V lookup: CDR1 LGHNA, CDR2 YNFKEQ. Between the trimmed V and J ends, which lost 0 bases and 4 bases, there was a span of 12 bases. The CDR3 here is CASSQDIERAYGYTF. Here the CDR3 DNA reads TGTGCCAGCAGCCAAGATATAGAAAGGGCCTATGGCTACACCTTC.

The rearrangement joins TRBV11-3 to TRBJ2-1, with D possibly matching TRBD2 (6 bases). Germline CDR1 reads SGHNT; CDR2 reads YENEEA. The CDR3 covers 14 residues. V gave up 4 bases and J gave up 9 bases, with 16 bases separating them. CDR3 bases: TGTGCCAGCAGCTACCTCCGGGACTTATCTGAGCAGTTCTTC. It yields the protein CASSYLRDLSEQFF.

The CDR3 loop reads CASSLRQGKRGSPLHF. The CDR3 coding sequence is TGTGCCAGCAGTCTGCGACAGGGAAAAAGAGGTTCACCCCTCCACTTT. The gene calls are TRBV27 and TRBJ1-6, with TRBD1 matching over 7 bases. The junction had 13 bases not matched to a gene; V was cut back by 5 bases and J by 9 bases. This CDR3 comprises 16 residues. Germline CDR1 reads MNHEY; CDR2 reads SMNVEV (reference sequence).

The chain combines TRBV2 with TRBJ1-2, with TRBD1 as a possible D gene (6 bases). Per the germline V gene, CDR1 is SNHLY and CDR2 is FYNNEI. The length of the CDR3 is 14 residues. Trimming cost V 4 bases and J 2 bases, with 11 bases left between them. The CDR3 here is CASSVGQTNYGYTF. Here the CDR3 DNA reads TGTGCCAGCAGTGTCGGACAGACCAACTATGGCTACACCTTC.

This chain joins TRBV6-5 and TRBJ1-1, with D tentatively TRBD1 (6 bases). Trimming left V 2 bases short and J 3 bases short, with 13 bases between. This CDR3 is built from 15 residues. Germline lookup yields CDR1 MNHEY and CDR2 SVGAGI. The CDR3 region has the DNA TGTGCCAGCAGTTACCCCGGGAGGGGGGACACTGAAGCTTTCTTT. Translating gives CASSYPGRGDTEAFF.

The V and J genes are TRBV18 and TRBJ1-1, with a weak D call TRBD1 (5 bases). V shed 1 base and J shed 4 bases, with 19 bases lying between them. Germline loops: CDR1 KGHSH, CDR2 LQKENI. The CDR3 loop spans 17 amino acids. In DNA form, the CDR3 reads TGTGCCAGCTCACCACGGACCGGGGCCTTGGGGATCACTGAAGCTTTCTTT. This translates into CASSPRTGALGITEAFF.

The gene calls are TRBV4-1 and TRBJ2-7; the D is unclear. This CDR3 comprises 15 residues. V lost 1 base and J 0 bases, leaving 10 bases between the germline ends. CDR1 and CDR2 (germline): MGHRA, YSYEKL. CDR3 coding DNA: TGCGCCAGCAGCCAAGTGATAGTCCCCTCCTACGAGCAGTACTTC. It yields the protein CASSQVIVPSYEQYF.

The chain joins TRBV19 to TRBJ1-2; TRBD1 matches 10 bases. Trimming took 5 bases from V and 6 from J; bases not matched to a gene: 12. Germline lookup yields CDR1 LNHDA and CDR2 SQIVND (reference sequence). This CDR3 is built from 16 residues. CDR3 sequence reads: CASSPYLGTGDDGYTF. The CDR3 DNA is TGTGCCAGTAGTCCCTACCTAGGGACAGGGGACGATGGCTACACCTTC.